The 21 T cell receptor beta chains presented below share a single source sample, sequenced in a study of glioma-infiltrating T cells. Using RNA template, CDR3s of TCR alpha and beta were amplified with iRepertoire arm-PCR. TCRdb reprocessed the multiplex PCR reads via MiXCR and lists one record per CDR3 protein. This sample has about 93,000 distinct CDR3 sequences, with approximately 42% found just once. The sample comprised glioma tissue, nonneoplastic brain tissue, or PBMCs (not recorded which). All receptors come from a human donor with low-grade glioma or glioblastoma, undergoing nonglioma brain surgery, or in good health (not recorded which).

The chain uses TRBV27 and TRBJ1-5, with TRBD1 as a possible D gene (5 bases). CDR1 and CDR2 (germline): MNHEY, SMNVEV (reference sequence). Trimming removed 2 bases at V and 4 bases at J, with 12 bases between. CDR3 length equals 15 residues. CDR3 loop: CASSLVGAGNQPQHF. The CDR3 DNA reads TGTGCCAGCAGTTTAGTTGGGGCAGGTAATCAGCCCCAGCATTTT.

This clonotype was recorded at least ten times. V and J are TRBV4-2 and TRBJ1-6; D is ambiguous. V was clipped by 1 base and J by 3 bases, with 10 bases between them. The germline V gene has CDR1 LGHNA and CDR2 YNFKEQ. The CDR3 length is 16 residues. The CDR3 spells CASSQVVSDYNSPLHF. The DNA of the CDR3 is TGTGCCAGCAGCCAAGTGGTCAGCGACTATAATTCACCCCTCCACTTT.

This clonotype was seen just once. Because it lacks the conserved phenylalanine or tryptophan at the end, this CDR3 is likely a read error. The gene calls are TRBV6-1 and TRBJ2-6; D is possibly TRBD1 (6 bases). V shed 5 bases and J shed 4 bases, with 12 bases lying between them. The germline V gene has CDR1 MNHNS and CDR2 SASEGT. CDR3 size: 15 residues. The CDR3 DNA reads TGTGCCAGCAGTCAAACAACAGGGGGGGCCAACGTCCTGACTTCC. Its protein is CASSQTTGGANVLTS.

The sample holds many counts of this clonotype. J is TRBJ2-3 and V is TRBV19; 7 bases are a match to TRBD2. From germline, CDR1 is LNHDA and CDR2 SQIVND (reference sequence). V trimming: 4 bases; J trimming: 2 bases; junction bases outside the gene matches: 6. The CDR3 totals 15 residues. CDR3 DNA: TGTGCCAGTAGTAGCGGGAGATCCTTCACAGATACGCAGTATTTT. It yields the protein CASSSGRSFTDTQYF.

The sample holds many counts of this clonotype. The chain links TRBV4-1 to TRBJ2-5, with D possibly matching TRBD2 (6 bases). The germline V and J ends were trimmed by 1 base and 4 bases, with 7 bases remaining between them. The V gene's germline CDR1 is MGHRA and CDR2 YSYEKL. This CDR3 is 13 amino acids long. CDR3 in DNA: TGCGCCAGCAGCCAAGGCGGGGTAGAGACCCAGTACTTC. This translates into CASSQGGVETQYF.

This chain uses TRBV2 with TRBJ2-5, with 9 positions matching TRBD2. CDR1 and CDR2 from the germline V gene are SNHLY and FYNNEI. This CDR3 is built from 17 residues. The ends lost 6 bases at V and 6 bases at J; junction bases unmatched: 17. CDR3 in amino acids: CASRKGTERGVNKTQYF. CDR3 nucleotide sequence: TGTGCCAGCAGAAAGGGGACAGAGCGGGGGGTCAATAAGACCCAGTACTTC.

This clonotype was observed once. The CDR3 does not end in the conserved phenylalanine or tryptophan, so this is likely a read error. The rearrangement links TRBV20-1 to TRBJ1-4, with no clear D. The CDR3 contains 14 residues. Per the germline V gene, CDR1 is DFQATT and CDR2 is SNEGSKA (reference sequence). CDR3 DNA sequence: TGCAGTGCTCCAAGGTCCATTTCTAATGAAAAGCTGTTTCTT. Its translation: CSAPRSISNEKLFL.

Ten or more counts support this clonotype. The chain employs TRBV28 and TRBJ2-5, with 8 bases that match TRBD1. Per germline, CDR1 MDHEN and CDR2 SYDVKM. The V gene end was trimmed by 3 bases and the J gene end by 5 bases; junction bases not matched to a gene: 11. The CDR3 length is 16 residues. The DNA for the CDR3 is TGTGCCAGCAGTTTGCTCTGGACAGGGTCTTTGGAGACCCAGTACTTC. Its protein product is CASSLLWTGSLETQYF.

About this clonotype: One junction end does not reproduce the germline sequence, and a read error may be involved. The chain links TRBV11-2 to TRBJ2-5; D ambiguous. The CDR3 extends over 16 amino acids. Germline lookup yields CDR1 SGHAT and CDR2 FQNNGV. The CDR3 coding sequence is TGTGCCAGCAGCTTGTCCGCCCACCTCAGCCAAGGGACCCAGTACTTC. Amino acids: CASSLSAHLSQGTQYF.

About this clonotype itself: A junction boundary mismatches the germline segment, possibly from a read error. The V and J genes are TRBV6-1 and TRBJ1-5; 7 nucleotides align to TRBD1. The CDR3 loop spans 13 amino acids. Germline CDR1 reads MNHNS; CDR2 reads SASEGT. The CDR3 DNA reads TGTGCCAGCAGTGGGACAGGCCAACAGCCCCAAAATTTT. This sequence encodes CASSGTGQQPQNF.

This clonotype was picked up many times. V and J are TRBV19 and TRBJ2-2; TRBD2 might be the D (6 bases). Per germline, CDR1 LNHDA and CDR2 SQIVND (reference sequence). The CDR3 extends over 16 amino acids. Trimming removed 5 bases from V and 1 base from J, with 14 bases in between. The CDR3 DNA is TGTGCCAGTAGTCCCTCGCGGAGGGAGAACACCGGGGAGCTGTTTTTT. Amino acids: CASSPSRRENTGELFF.

This clonotype was counted ten times or more. The chain is built from TRBV7-2 and TRBJ2-1; 7 nucleotides align to TRBD1. The trim removed 5 bases at V and 7 bases at J, leaving 8 bases unmatched. CDR3 length: 14 residues. CDR1 is SGHTA, CDR2 FQGNSA, per germline. CDR3 in amino acids: CASSLRDSLNEQFF. CDR3 sequence (DNA): TGTGCCAGCAGCCTCCGGGACAGTTTAAATGAGCAGTTCTTC.

Many counts were recorded for this clonotype. The chain links TRBV7-9 to TRBJ2-7, with 13 bases aligning to TRBD2. Trimming at V came to 5 bases and at J to 2 bases, leaving 6 bases not matched to a gene. The germline CDR1 and CDR2 sequences are SEHNR and FQNEAQ (reference sequence). This CDR3 has 16 residues. In DNA form, the CDR3 reads TGTGCCAGCAGCCCGGAGGGACTAGCGGGAACCTACGAGCAGTACTTC. Its translation: CASSPEGLAGTYEQYF.

This clonotype was detected ten times or more. This rearrangement joins TRBV28 to TRBJ2-1, with 10 bases fitting TRBD2. J gave up 0 bases and V 4 bases, and 3 bases lay outside the gene matches. The CDR3 totals 16 residues. Germline V gene sequence: CDR1 MDHEN, CDR2 SYDVKM. The CDR3 DNA follows: TGTGCCAGCAGTTCTAGCGGGGGCCGCTCCTACAATGAGCAGTTCTTC. It specifies CASSSSGGRSYNEQFF.

This clonotype was seen repeatedly, ten times or more. The V gene is TRBV6-1, the J gene TRBJ2-5, with 10 nucleotides matching TRBD2. Germline V gives CDR1 MNHNS, CDR2 SASEGT. The length of the CDR3 is 16 residues. The J segment lost 2 bases and the V segment lost 6 bases, leaving 9 bases of the junction unmatched. The CDR3 loop reads CASSLGTSVWQETQYF. The DNA for the CDR3 is TGTGCCAGCAGCCTCGGGACTAGCGTTTGGCAAGAGACCCAGTACTTC.

This clonotype was seen ten or more times. The genes are TRBV5-1 and TRBJ2-1; TRBD2 is a possible D gene (6 bases). CDR1 and CDR2 (germline): SGHRS, YFSETQ. This CDR3 is 17 amino acids long. Trimming removed 4 bases at V and 0 bases at J, with 17 bases between. The CDR3 is CASSLSGGSSSYNEQFF. The CDR3 bases are TGCGCCAGCAGCCTATCCGGGGGTTCTAGCTCCTACAATGAGCAGTTCTTC. Full variable domain (missing parts from reference TRBV5-1 and TRBJ2-1): KAGVTQTPRYLIKTRGQQVTLSCSPISGHRSVSWYQQTPGQGLQFLFEYFSETQRNKGNFPGRFSGRQFSNSRSEMNVSTLELGDSALYLCASSLSGGSSSYNEQFFGPGTRLTVL.

This clonotype was detected many times. V is TRBV20-1 and J is TRBJ2-4; weak D call: TRBD1 (5 bases). The V end lost 5 bases, the J end lost 3 bases, and 14 bases lay between the germline ends. This CDR3 comprises 14 residues. Germline V CDR1 and CDR2: DFQATT, SNEGSKA (reference sequence). CDR3 sequence reads: CSAQTVNLKNIQYF. Here the CDR3 DNA reads TGCAGTGCTCAGACAGTGAACCTCAAAAACATTCAGTACTTC.

This sequence joins TRBV2 and TRBJ2-6; D is unresolved. Deletions cut 3 bases from V and 0 bases from J, with 6 bases between. From germline, CDR1 is SNHLY and CDR2 FYNNEI. The CDR3 length is 15 residues. CDR3 coding DNA: TGTGCCAGCAGTGATTGGGGCTCTGGGGCCAACGTCCTGACTTTC. Its protein is CASSDWGSGANVLTF.

This clonotype showed up just once. At one end, the junction sequence differs from germline, possibly due to a read error. The J gene is TRBJ2-5, the V gene TRBV6-2 or TRBV6-3, with D possibly TRBD2 on 6 matching bases. The CDR3 has 14 residues. Germline assignment: CDR1 MNHEY and CDR2 SVGEGT. The CDR3 loop reads CTSGYSGSQETQYF. The CDR3 nucleotides are TGTACCAGCGGTTATAGCGGTAGCCAAGAGACCCAGTACTTC.

This clonotype was picked up many times. The gene calls are TRBV14 and TRBJ1-5, with TRBD1 matching 7 bases. Germline lookup yields CDR1 SGHDN and CDR2 FVKESK. After removal of 0 bases from V and 6 bases from J, the junction contained 11 bases not matched to a gene. The CDR3 has 17 residues. In DNA form, the CDR3 reads TGTGCCAGCAGCCAAGAGAGACGAGGGGGCGAGATTCAGCCCCAGCATTTT. Translation: CASSQERRGGEIQPQHF.

This clonotype has at least ten counts. V gene TRBV6-1 combines with J gene TRBJ2-2; D might be TRBD1 (6 bases). V gave up 8 bases and J gave up 0 bases, with 10 bases separating them. This CDR3 comprises 14 residues. CDR1 MNHNS and CDR2 SASEGT come from the germline V gene. The DNA of the CDR3 is TGTGCCAGCTTCGACAGGTCGAACACCGGGGAGCTGTTTTTT. It encodes CASFDRSNTGELFF.